This T cell receptor beta chain came from a study of T cell repertoires in cytomegalovirus infection. Regarding the study as a whole: CMV-specific TCR beta clonotypes restricted by HLA-C dominated the ex vivo response.

This CDR3 spans 17 amino acids. Trimming removed 8 bases at V and 0 bases at J, with 20 bases between. Germline CDR1 SGHTA, CDR2 FQGNSA. As for this clonotype: As yet, its antigen is unknown.

MiXCR was run by TCRdb on the reads, yielding one entry per CDR3 protein. The sample includes some 480,000 distinct CDR3 sequences, 30% to 40% of them seen just once. This material consisted of cultured PBMCs, taken from culture after CMV antigen stimulation. The sequence derives from a human donor in good health (CMV status not recorded). Some clones in this sample may be carry-over from other donors' samples. The chain links TRBV7-2 to TRBJ2-1, with D maybe TRBD2 (7 bases). The CDR3 region is CASEWGHGGSSYNEQFF. The CDR3 region has the DNA TGTGCCAGCGAGTGGGGGCATGGCGGGAGCTCCTACAATGAGCAGTTCTTC.